This T cell receptor beta chain was captured by sequencing in a study of T cells in Graves' hyperthyroidism and ophthalmopathy. As regards this clonotype: As yet, its antigen is unknown.

Findings and caveats of the study: Progression to ophthalmopathy was predicted a median of roughly 6.5 months early.

TCR beta CDR3 regions were amplified from RNA transcripts. The primer set for the first-round RT-PCR of the TCR CDR3 was HTBI. TCRdb recomputed calls from the multiplex PCR reads with MiXCR, one row per CDR3 protein. The table shows roughly 400,000 distinct CDR3 sequences, with 15% to 18% occurring only once. The CDR3 is 15 amino acids. The ends lost 4 bases at V and 8 bases at J; junction bases unmatched: 6. Germline CDR1 reads WSHSY; CDR2 reads SAAADI. The V gene is TRBV10-2, the J gene TRBJ2-1; 12 bases fit TRBD2. The sequenced material came from blood. The TCR originated in a young woman with Graves' hyperthyroidism that later progressed to Graves' ophthalmopathy. As DNA, the CDR3 is TGCGCCAGCAGTGTAACTAGCGGGAGGTCCCATGAGCAGTTCTTC. It specifies CASSVTSGRSHEQFF.